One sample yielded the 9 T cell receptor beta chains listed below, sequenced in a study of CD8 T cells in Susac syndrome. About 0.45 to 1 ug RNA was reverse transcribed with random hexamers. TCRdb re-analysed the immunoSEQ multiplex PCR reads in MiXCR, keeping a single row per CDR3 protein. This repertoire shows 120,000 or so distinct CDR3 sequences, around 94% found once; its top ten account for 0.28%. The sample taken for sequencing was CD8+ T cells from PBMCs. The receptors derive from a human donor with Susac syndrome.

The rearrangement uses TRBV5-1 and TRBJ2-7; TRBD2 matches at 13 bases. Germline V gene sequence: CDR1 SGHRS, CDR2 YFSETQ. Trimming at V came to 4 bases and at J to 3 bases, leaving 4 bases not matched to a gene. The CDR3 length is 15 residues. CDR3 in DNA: TGCGCCAGCAGCAACGGGACTAGCGGGAACTACGAGCAGTACTTC. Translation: CASSNGTSGNYEQYF. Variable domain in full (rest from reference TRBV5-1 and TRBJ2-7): KAGVTQTPRYLIKTRGQQVTLSCSPISGHRSVSWYQQTPGQGLQFLFEYFSETQRNKGNFPGRFSGRQFSNSRSEMNVSTLELGDSALYLCASSNGTSGNYEQYFGPGTRLTVT.

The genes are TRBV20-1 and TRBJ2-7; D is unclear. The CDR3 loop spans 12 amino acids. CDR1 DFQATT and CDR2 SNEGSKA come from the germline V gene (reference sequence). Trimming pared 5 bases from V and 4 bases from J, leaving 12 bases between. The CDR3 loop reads CSASSLSYEQYF. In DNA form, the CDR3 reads TGCAGTGCTTCCTCCCTGAGTTACGAGCAGTACTTC.

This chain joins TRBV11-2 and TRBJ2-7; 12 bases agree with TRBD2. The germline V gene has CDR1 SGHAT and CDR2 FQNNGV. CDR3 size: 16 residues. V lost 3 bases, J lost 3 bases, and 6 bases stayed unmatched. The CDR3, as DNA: TGTGCCAGCAGCTTGGCACTAGCGGGGGGAAGCTACGAGCAGTACTTC. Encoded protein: CASSLALAGGSYEQYF. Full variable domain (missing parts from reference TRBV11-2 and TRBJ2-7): EAGVAQSPRYKIIEKRQSVAFWCNPISGHATLYWYQQILGQGPKLLIQFQNNGVVDDSQLPKDRFSAERLKGVDSTLKIQPAKLEDSAVYLCASSLALAGGSYEQYFGPGTRLTVT.

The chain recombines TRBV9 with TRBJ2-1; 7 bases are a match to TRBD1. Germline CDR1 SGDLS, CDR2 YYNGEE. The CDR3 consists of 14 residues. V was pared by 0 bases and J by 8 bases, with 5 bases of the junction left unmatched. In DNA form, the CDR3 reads TGTGCCAGCAGCGTAGATGGGCAGGGGGATGAGCAGTTCTTC. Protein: CASSVDGQGDEQFF.

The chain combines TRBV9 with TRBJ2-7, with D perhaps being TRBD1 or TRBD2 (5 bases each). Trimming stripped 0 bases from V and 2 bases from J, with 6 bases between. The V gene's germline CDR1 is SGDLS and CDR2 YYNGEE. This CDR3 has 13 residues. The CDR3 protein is CASSVGDPYEQYF. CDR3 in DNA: TGTGCCAGCAGCGTAGGGGACCCCTACGAGCAGTACTTC. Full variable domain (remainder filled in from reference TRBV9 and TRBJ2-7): DSGVTQTPKHLITATGQRVTLRCSPRSGDLSVYWYQQSLDQGLQFLIQYYNGEERAKGNILERFSAQQFPDLHSELNLSSLELGDSALYFCASSVGDPYEQYFGPGTRLTVT.

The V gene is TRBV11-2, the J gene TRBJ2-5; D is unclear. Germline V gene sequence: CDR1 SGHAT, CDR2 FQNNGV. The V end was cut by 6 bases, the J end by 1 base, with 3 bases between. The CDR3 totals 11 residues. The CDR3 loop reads CASRRQETQYF. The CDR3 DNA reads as TGTGCCAGCAGACGCCAAGAGACCCAGTACTTC.

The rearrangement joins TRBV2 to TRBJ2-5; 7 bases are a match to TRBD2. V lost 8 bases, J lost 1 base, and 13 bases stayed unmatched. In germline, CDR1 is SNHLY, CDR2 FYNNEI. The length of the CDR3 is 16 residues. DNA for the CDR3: TGTGCCAGCCACAGACCGGCGCGGGGGATCCAAGAGACCCAGTACTTC. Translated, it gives CASHRPARGIQETQYF. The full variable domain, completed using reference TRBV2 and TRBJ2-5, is EPEVTQTPSHQVTQMGQEVILRCVPISNHLYFYWYRQILGQKVEFLVSFYNNEISEKSEIFDDQFSVERPDGSNFTLKIRSTKLEDSAMYFCASHRPARGIQETQYFGPGTRLLVL.

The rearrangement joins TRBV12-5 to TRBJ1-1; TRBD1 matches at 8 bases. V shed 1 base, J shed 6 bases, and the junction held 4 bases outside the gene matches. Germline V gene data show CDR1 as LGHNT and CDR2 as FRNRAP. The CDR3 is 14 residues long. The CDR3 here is CASGLEDRAAEAFF. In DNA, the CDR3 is TGTGCTAGTGGTTTGGAGGACAGGGCGGCTGAAGCTTTCTTT.

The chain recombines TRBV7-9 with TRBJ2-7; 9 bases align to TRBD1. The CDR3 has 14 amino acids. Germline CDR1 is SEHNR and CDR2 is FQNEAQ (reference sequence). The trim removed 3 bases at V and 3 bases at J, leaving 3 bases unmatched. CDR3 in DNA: TGTGCCAGCAGCTTCAAGGACAGGGGCTACGAGCAGTACTTC. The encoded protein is CASSFKDRGYEQYF.